This TCR beta chain was profiled in a study of T cells in tumors after PD-1 blockade. Study overall: Daily vismodegib 150 mg continued in a subset of anti-PD-1-treated patients.

Findings of the study overall: Blood contained roughly two fifths of the tumor's TCR clonotypes. Clonal replacement, not reinvigoration, is suggested for expanded exhausted CD8+ clones after therapy. Two pre-treatment samples showed no clonal replacement between them.

V lost 6 bases and J 2 bases, leaving 13 bases between the germline ends. Germline CDR1 reads MNHEY; CDR2 reads SMNVEV (reference sequence). The CDR3 length is 14 residues. Method: immunoSEQ multiplex PCR; TCRdb's copy keeps in-frame clones and lacks some. This table has about 12,000 clones, about 63% appearing once. As for this clone: Its antigen is as yet unknown.

The chain links TRBV27 to TRBJ1-2; a weak D match, TRBD1 (5 bases). The clonotype comes from a human donor with basal cell carcinoma. This specimen was tumor tissue, taken before anti-PD-1 treatment. The CDR3 here is CASSGTTNNYGYTF. In nucleotides, the CDR3 is TGTGCCAGCAGCGGGACGACAAACAACTATGGCTACACCTTC.